This T cell receptor (beta chain) originates from a study of radiotherapy plus CTLA-4 blockade in lung cancer. This clone was seen a single time. Its antigen is undetermined. Broader study findings: Tumor-derived TCR clones expanded in blood after radiotherapy plus ipilimumab.

Method: immunoSEQ multiplex PCR; TCRdb's copy keeps in-frame clones and lacks some. The table lists over 100,000 clones, roughly four fifths of them singletons. Germline V lookup: CDR1 SGHTA, CDR2 FQGNSA. V trimming: 5 bases; J trimming: 6 bases; junction bases outside the gene matches: 9. The CDR3 is 15 residues long. The TCR was taken from a human donor with non-small cell lung cancer that progressed on radiotherapy plus ipilimumab. Some clones in this sample may be carry-over from other donors' samples. The starting material was peripheral blood, obtained from a patient treated with radiotherapy plus ipilimumab. This chain connects TRBV7-2 to TRBJ2-1, with TRBD1 identical over 8 bases. CDR3 DNA sequence: TGTGCCAGCAGCCTATCGGGCAGGGGGCTCAATGAGCAGTTCTTC. Amino acids: CASSLSGRGLNEQFF.